Following are 17 T cell receptor beta chains from one sample sequenced in a study of blood T cells in healthy people across ages. The authors ran a second PCR of about 7 to 11 cycles using a sample-barcoded 5' primer and a J-beta primer mix. MiXCR, run by TCRdb on the 5' RACE reads, gives a single entry per CDR3 protein. This sample has roughly 1,800,000 distinct CDR3 sequences, with about 50% found just once. The sequencing input was blood. The receptors shown here come from a woman between 40 and 55 years old in good health.

The chain employs TRBV12-3 or TRBV12-4 and TRBJ1-2; D perhaps matches TRBD1 (5 bases). This CDR3 spans 11 amino acids. Deletions cut 8 bases from V and 5 bases from J, with 9 bases between. The CDR3 loop is CASAQGYGYTF. In DNA, the CDR3 is TGTGCCAGCGCTCAGGGTTATGGCTACACCTTC.

This chain joins TRBV20-1 and TRBJ1-2; no reliable D call. The V and J ends lost 4 bases and 4 bases respectively, with 16 bases between them. CDR1 is DFQATT, CDR2 SNEGSKA, per germline (reference sequence). The length of the CDR3 is 14 residues. CDR3 coding DNA: TGCAGTGCTATCCCGAGGACTCAAGTCTATGGCTACACCTTC. Translation gives CSAIPRTQVYGYTF.

This clonotype has only one observation. The rearrangement uses TRBV4-3 and TRBJ2-7, with 7 bases fitting TRBD1. The CDR3 consists of 17 residues. Per the germline V gene, CDR1 is LGHNA and CDR2 is YSLEER. V was clipped by 3 bases and J by 3 bases; unmatched bases: 14. The CDR3 loop is CASSQVTGTESLYEQYF. The CDR3 nucleotides are TGCGCCAGCAGCCAGGTTACCGGGACAGAAAGTCTCTACGAGCAGTACTTC.

This rearrangement joins TRBV27 to TRBJ2-1; D is possibly TRBD1 or TRBD2 (5 bases each). CDR1 and CDR2 (germline): MNHEY, SMNVEV (reference sequence). V was cut by 5 bases and J by 12 bases, with 23 bases left in between. This CDR3 has 15 amino acids. The CDR3 DNA reads TGTGCCAGCAGTCCACGGGACCGTCCTACAGATACGCAGTTCTTC. It translates to CASSPRDRPTDTQFF.

The chain joins TRBV7-9 to TRBJ2-4, with TRBD2 matching over 7 bases. Unmatched junction bases numbered 5, after V lost 0 bases and J lost 0 bases. Germline V gene data show CDR1 as SEHNR and CDR2 as FQNEAQ (reference sequence). This CDR3 comprises 17 residues. The CDR3 region is CASSLAGEGIAKNIQYF. CDR3 DNA: TGTGCCAGCAGCTTAGCGGGGGAGGGGATAGCCAAAAACATTCAGTACTTC.

The genes are TRBV29-1 and TRBJ1-4; D perhaps matches TRBD1 (5 bases). Trimming took 4 bases from V and 3 from J, leaving 18 bases between them. Looked up from germline, CDR1 is SQVTM and CDR2 is ANQGSEA. CDR3 length: 16 residues. The CDR3 spells CSVADQGGDPNEKLFF. CDR3 sequence (DNA): TGCAGCGTTGCGGACCAGGGTGGGGATCCTAATGAAAAACTGTTTTTT.

Details on this clonotype: One end of the junction fails to match germline, which may point to a read error. The V and J genes are TRBV4-1 and TRBJ1-2; 7 bases fit TRBD1. The CDR3 runs to 11 residues. The germline gives CDR1 MGHRA, CDR2 YSYEKL. CDR3 residues: CVSSQGDGYTF. The CDR3, as DNA: TGCGTCAGCAGCCAGGGGGATGGCTACACCTTC.

This clonotype was seen only a few times. The V gene is TRBV4-3, the J gene TRBJ2-7; TRBD1 is a possible D gene (6 bases). CDR1 is LGHNA and CDR2 is YSLEER in the germline V gene. Deletions cut 1 base from V and 6 bases from J, with 16 bases between. The CDR3 extends over 15 amino acids. This chain's CDR3 is CASSQVGTGLFEQYF. CDR3 bases: TGCGCCAGCAGCCAAGTGGGAACAGGGCTCTTCGAGCAGTACTTC.

This clonotype was detected once. A junction end diverges from the germline sequence, so it may reflect a read error. This chain uses TRBV27 with TRBJ2-4; no clear D gene. Germline assignment: CDR1 MNHEY and CDR2 SMNVEV (reference sequence). This CDR3 region has 15 residues. In DNA, the CDR3 is TGTGCCAGCGGTTTATCGGGTTCAACCAAAAACATTCAGTACTTC. This codes for CASGLSGSTKNIQYF.

The CDR3 nucleotides read TGTGCCAGCAGTTCCTATACAGGGTCCTACTATGGCTACACCTTC. Translation: CASSSYTGSYYGYTF. V gene TRBV6-2 or TRBV6-3 combines with J gene TRBJ1-2; maybe TRBD1 (6 bases). Germline V gives CDR1 MNHEY, CDR2 SVGEGT. The CDR3 sequence is 15 residues long. With 4 bases removed from V and 3 bases from J, the gap between germline ends came to 15 bases.

This clonotype showed up many times. The chain is built from TRBV29-1 and TRBJ2-1; no firm D call. The germline gives CDR1 SQVTM, CDR2 ANQGSEA. The ends were cut back, 1 base at V and 0 bases at J, with 10 bases in the middle. This CDR3 is 15 amino acids long. CDR3 protein: CSVEAESGSYNEQFF. CDR3 nucleotide sequence: TGCAGCGTTGAAGCGGAATCGGGCTCCTACAATGAGCAGTTCTTC.

On this clonotype itself: A junction end diverges from the germline sequence, so it may reflect a read error. This chain joins TRBV6-2 or TRBV6-3 and TRBJ2-1; D not certain. Germline V gene data show CDR1 as MNHEY and CDR2 as SVGEGT. The length of the CDR3 is 13 residues. The DNA for the CDR3 is TGTGCCAGCAGTGACTCGAGATCCTATGAGCAGTTCTTC. This codes for CASSDSRSYEQFF.

This rearrangement joins TRBV18 to TRBJ2-5, with D uncertain. The length of the CDR3 is 14 residues. Germline V gene data show CDR1 as KGHSH and CDR2 as LQKENI. V was cut by 2 bases and J by 7 bases, with 14 bases left in between. In nucleotides, the CDR3 is TGTGCCAGCTCACCATGGTCGGCCTCCGGGACCCAGTACTTC. The encoded protein is CASSPWSASGTQYF. The complete variable domain, with remaining parts taken from reference TRBV18 and TRBJ2-5, reads NAGVMQNPRHLVRRRGQEARLRCSPMKGHSHVYWYRQLPEEGLKFMVYLQKENIIDESGMPKERFSAEFPKEGPSILRIQQVVRGDSAAYFCASSPWSASGTQYFGPGTRLLVL.

In its sample, this clonotype was seen once. The gene calls are TRBV20-1 and TRBJ2-7, with D perhaps matching TRBD1 or TRBD2 (5 bases each). In germline, CDR1 is DFQATT, CDR2 SNEGSKA (reference sequence). The CDR3 has 15 residues. V lost 5 bases and J lost 2, with 19 bases in between. As DNA, the CDR3 is TGCAGTGCTCCCTCTTTACGGGGCACACCCTACGAGCAGTACTTC. Amino acids: CSAPSLRGTPYEQYF.

The V and J genes are TRBV5-1 and TRBJ2-5, with 7 bases aligning to TRBD1. Germline values: CDR1 SGHRS, CDR2 YFSETQ. After removal of 4 bases from V and 2 bases from J, the junction contained 5 bases not matched to a gene. This CDR3 spans 14 amino acids. The CDR3 here is CASSRGQMQETQYF. CDR3 nucleotides: TGCGCCAGCAGCAGGGGACAGATGCAAGAGACCCAGTACTTC.

This clonotype was detected only a few times. This chain uses TRBV6-2 or TRBV6-3 with TRBJ2-7; D is possibly TRBD2 (6 bases). TRBJ2-5 explains the end of the DNA better; the J call may be wrong. Germline assignment: CDR1 MNHEY and CDR2 SVGEGT. The CDR3 sequence is 16 residues long. CDR3: CASSYARDSGRETQYF. CDR3 DNA: TGTGCCAGCAGTTACGCCCGGGACTCTGGGCGAGAGACCCAGTACTTC.

This clonotype was counted only a few times. The gene calls are TRBV28 and TRBJ2-1; 7 nucleotides match TRBD1. Germline assignment: CDR1 MDHEN and CDR2 SYDVKM. The CDR3 is made up of 14 amino acids. The junction had 5 bases not matched to a gene; V was cut back by 7 bases and J by 2 bases. The CDR3 spells CASTGGQAYNEQFF. The CDR3 DNA reads as TGTGCCAGCACAGGAGGACAGGCCTACAATGAGCAGTTCTTC.